These T cell receptor beta chains were read from a single sample in a study of blood T cell repertoires in COVID-19. Using immunoSEQ multiplex PCR, the repertoire was profiled, and TCRdb retains in-frame clones only, with some absent. This table holds about 280,000 clones, approximately 88% found once. The sequenced material came from peripheral blood. These receptors originate from a man in his forties or fifties with acute or convalescent COVID-19. The CDR3 runs from the conserved cysteine through the conserved F or W. A D gene is named only where the DNA matches it firmly. Clone sizes are given selectively: once, few, many, or a class where the clone is expanded.

clone_size	v_call	cdr3_length	d_call	j_call	cdr3_aa	cdr3_nt
once	TRBV7-9	17	-	TRBJ2-5	CASSLNTPLALQETQYF	TGTGCCAGCAGCTTAAACACACCTCTAGCGTTACAAGAGACCCAGTACTTC
-	TRBV5-1	15	TRBD1	TRBJ2-2	CASSKGQGDTGELFF	TGCGCCAGCAGCAAGGGACAGGGGGACACCGGGGAGCTGTTTTTT
-	TRBV3-1/TRBV3-2	17	TRBD1	TRBJ2-1	CASSQIFGTGIYNEQFF	TGTGCCAGCAGCCAAATCTTCGGGACAGGGATTTACAATGAGCAGTTCTTC
-	TRBV5-1	15	-	TRBJ1-3	CASSPFLSSGNTIYF	TGCGCCAGCAGCCCCTTCTTGAGCTCTGGAAACACCATATATTTT
-	TRBV7-8	17	-	TRBJ1-3	CASSRYLRGDSGNTIYF	TGTGCCAGCAGCCGATACCTCAGGGGCGACTCTGGAAACACCATATATTTT
-	TRBV5-6	14	TRBD2	TRBJ2-7	CASIVRGGTYEQYF	TGTGCCAGCATTGTGCGGGGGGGAACCTACGAGCAGTACTTC
-	TRBV6-5	15	-	TRBJ2-6	CAVDTRYSGANVLTF	TGTGCCGTGGACACCCGGTACTCTGGGGCCAACGTCCTGACTTTC
-	TRBV11-2	15	-	TRBJ1-1	CASSSLGVVNTEAFF	TGTGCCAGCAGCAGCTTAGGAGTAGTGAACACTGAAGCTTTCTTT
-	TRBV7-3	13	-	TRBJ1-3	CASSRRGGNTIYF	TGTGCCAGCAGCCGACGGGGGGGAAACACCATATATTTT
few	TRBV2	18	-	TRBJ1-5	CASSSVWGWEYSNQPQHF	TGTGCCAGCAGTAGCGTTTGGGGTTGGGAGTATAGCAATCAGCCCCAGCATTTT
-	TRBV5-1	13	-	TRBJ2-1	CASSLDQGNEQFF	TGCGCCAGCAGCTTGGACCAGGGTAATGAGCAGTTCTTC
-	TRBV9	14	TRBD1	TRBJ1-5	CASSPRQGGQPQHF	TGTGCCAGCAGCCCTCGACAGGGTGGTCAGCCCCAGCATTTT
-	TRBV5-1	15	-	TRBJ1-3	CASSLDPGSGNTIYF	TGCGCCAGCAGCTTGGACCCAGGGTCCGGAAACACCATATATTTT
-	TRBV27	13	-	TRBJ2-6	CASRSSGANVLTF	TGTGCCAGCAGGAGCTCTGGGGCCAACGTCCTGACTTTC
-	TRBV27	15	-	TRBJ1-3	CASSYTAHSGNTIYF	TGTGCCAGCAGTTACACAGCCCACTCTGGAAACACCATATATTTT
few	TRBV2	14	-	TRBJ1-4	CASSDQGLGEKLFF	TGTGCCAGCAGTGACCAGGGTTTAGGGGAAAAACTGTTTTTT
-	TRBV18	14	TRBD1	TRBJ1-1	CASSPTGGANEAFF	TGTGCCAGCTCACCCACAGGGGGCGCGAATGAAGCTTTCTTT
-	TRBV5-6	17	-	TRBJ1-2	CASSFLPLWTANYGYTF	TGTGCCAGCAGCTTCTTACCTCTTTGGACAGCTAACTATGGCTACACCTTC
-	TRBV5-1	13	-	TRBJ1-2	CASSLATGGGYTF	TGCGCCAGCAGCTTGGCGACAGGTGGAGGCTACACCTTC
-	TRBV11-3	15	-	TRBJ1-1	CASSLAGGRNTEAFF	TGTGCCAGCAGCTTAGCCGGTGGGAGGAACACTGAAGCTTTCTTT
-	TRBV7-2	15	-	TRBJ1-1	CASSPSRLRVTEAFF	TGTGCCAGCAGCCCCAGTAGGCTCCGGGTCACTGAAGCTTTCTTT
once	TRBV6-5	15	-	TRBJ1-1	CASLGDRGTGTEAFF	TGTGCCAGCTTGGGGGATAGGGGGACGGGGACTGAAGCTTTCTTT
-	TRBV3-1/TRBV3-2	15	TRBD2	TRBJ2-3	CASRELAGGTDTQYF	TGTGCCAGCAGGGAACTAGCGGGGGGGACAGATACGCAGTATTTT
-	TRBV7-3	16	-	TRBJ2-1	CASSAGRRTGRNEQFF	TGTGCCAGCAGCGCTGGTAGGCGGACTGGACGGAATGAGCAGTTCTTC
-	TRBV5-6	13	-	TRBJ2-1	CASSKPQRDEQFF	TGTGCCAGCAGTAAGCCACAACGGGATGAGCAGTTCTTC
once	TRBV12-3/TRBV12-4	12	TRBD1	TRBJ2-7	CASRDRGYEQYF	TGTGCCAGTCGGGACAGGGGGTACGAGCAGTACTTC
many	TRBV3-1/TRBV3-2	12	-	TRBJ2-7	CASSPGAYEQYF	TGTGCCAGCAGCCCGGGGGCCTACGAGCAGTACTTC
-	TRBV18	20	TRBD2	TRBJ2-1	CASSPPFIKKRGGILNEQFF	TGTGCCAGCTCACCACCGTTTATAAAAAAGCGGGGGGGGATTTTGAATGAGCAGTTCTTC
-	TRBV6-5	12	-	TRBJ2-3	CASTRAADTQYF	TGTGCCAGCACCCGAGCCGCAGATACGCAGTATTTT
-	TRBV6-4	13	-	TRBJ2-2	CASSANRPGELFF	TGTGCCAGCAGTGCGAACAGGCCCGGGGAGCTGTTTTTT
-	TRBV19	16	-	TRBJ2-1	CASSPGRGSSYNEQFF	TGTGCCAGTAGTCCAGGCCGGGGGAGCTCCTACAATGAGCAGTTCTTC
-	TRBV4-1	17	-	TRBJ1-2	CASSQMTGPLGSYGYTF	TGCGCCAGCAGCCAGATGACCGGGCCCCTAGGGAGCTATGGCTACACCTTC
-	TRBV6-1	14	TRBD1	TRBJ1-2	CASSERTGWSGYTF	TGTGCCAGCAGTGAAAGGACAGGGTGGAGTGGCTACACCTTC
-	TRBV3-1/TRBV3-2	14	TRBD1	TRBJ2-5	CASSQNRGEETQYF	TGTGCCAGCAGTCAAAACAGGGGCGAAGAGACCCAGTACTTC
-	TRBV4-1	13	-	TRBJ1-5	CASSLNRGAPQHF	TGCGCCAGCAGCCTGAACCGTGGGGCTCCCCAGCATTTT
-	TRBV10-1	16	-	TRBJ2-1	CASSGLSGSSYNEQFF	TGCGCCAGCAGTGGACTAAGCGGGTCCTCCTACAATGAGCAGTTCTTC